The entry below gives a single T cell receptor (beta chain) sequence along with its context. The antigen is unknown. The sample comes from a study of cytomegalovirus exposure and HLA in healthy donors. Study-level points and caveats: Most subjects' HLA-A and HLA-B alleles were reportedly predicted from TCR beta sequences. Analysis was carried out at a later point, and it linked a missense DCLRE1C variant to TCR beta V- and J-gene trimming. Several of the most significant clusters were apparently associated with common viral pathogens in a later analysis.

This CDR3 contains 17 residues. The germline gives CDR1 PRHDT, CDR2 FYEKMQ (reference sequence). V was pared by 5 bases and J by 1 base, with 11 bases of the junction left unmatched. The PCR was carried out with 60 Vbeta primers and 13 Jbeta primers. Measured with immunoSEQ multiplex PCR; TCRdb has only the in-frame clones, and not every one. The sample includes hundreds of thousands of clones, around 88% of them seen just once. Healthy individuals who donated bone marrow served as the donors. The sample consisted of PBMCs. The chain recombines TRBV13 with TRBJ2-3, with 8 bases matching TRBD2. The TCR sequence derives from a woman younger than 30 in good health and CMV-seronegative. The CDR3 protein is CASSPLGSGEGTDTQYF. In DNA form, the CDR3 reads TGTGCCAGCAGCCCCCTGGGTAGCGGGGAGGGCACAGATACGCAGTATTTT.